Following are 5 T cell receptor beta chains from one sample sequenced in a study of shared clonotypes between healthy human individuals. CD45RO-negative CD8 cells positively selected for CCR7 made up the naive population, which excluded terminally differentiated effector memory CD45RA+ cells. Sequencing was performed with immunoSEQ multiplex PCR; in TCRdb, only in-frame clones are kept and a portion is missing. This table holds some 2 million clones, roughly 94% found once. Source material: naive CD8+ T cells sorted from blood. These receptors all stem from a man between 18 and 29 years old in good health.

This clone was observed a single time. The chain joins TRBV2 to TRBJ1-1; D is undetermined. This CDR3 region has 14 residues. Germline assignment: CDR1 SNHLY and CDR2 FYNNEI. V shed 4 bases and J shed 3 bases, with 12 bases lying between them. CDR3 loop: CASSVASLDTEAFF. The CDR3 bases are TGTGCCAGCAGTGTCGCCAGCCTCGACACTGAAGCTTTCTTT.

The chain couples TRBV14 to TRBJ2-5, with 11 bases aligning to TRBD2. The CDR3 sequence is 15 residues long. V shed 4 bases, J shed 2 bases, and the junction held 3 bases outside the gene matches. The germline gives CDR1 SGHDN, CDR2 FVKESK. In nucleotides, the CDR3 is TGTGCCAGCAGCCCACTAGCGGGGGCTCAAGAGACCCAGTACTTC. This gives the protein CASSPLAGAQETQYF.

This chain joins TRBV6-1 and TRBJ2-3, with 7 bases lining up with TRBD2. CDR1 is MNHNS, CDR2 SASEGT, per germline. The CDR3 runs 15 residues. V shed 2 bases and J 8 bases; nucleotides not matched to a gene: 10. This CDR3 is CASSEIGTSAGTQYF. CDR3 sequence (DNA): TGTGCCAGCAGTGAAATTGGAACTAGCGCTGGTACGCAGTATTTT.

The chain recombines TRBV28 with TRBJ1-1; D possibly corresponds to TRBD1 (6 bases). CDR1 is MDHEN, CDR2 SYDVKM, per germline. Trimming cost V 6 bases and J 5 bases, with 19 bases left between them. CDR3 length: 15 amino acids. CDR3 loop: CASRVEQGMGTEAFF. The DNA for the CDR3 is TGTGCCAGCAGGGTTGAACAGGGAATGGGGACTGAAGCTTTCTTT.

This clone was detected a few times. This specimen includes other DNA sequences encoding the same CDR3. The CDR3: CAWSVDGSYEQYF. DNA for the CDR3: TGTGCCTGGAGTGTAGACGGCTCCTACGAGCAGTACTTC. The chain has TRBV30 and TRBJ2-7; D is ambiguous. CDR1 is GTSNPN and CDR2 is SVGIG in the germline V gene (reference sequence). The V end was cut by 0 bases, the J end by 0 bases, with 6 bases between. The CDR3 extends over 13 amino acids.